This T cell receptor beta chain was found in a study of blood T cell repertoires in COVID-19. This CDR3 spans 13 amino acids. Germline-derived CDR1 and CDR2 are MDHEN and SYDVKM. V was clipped by 7 bases and J by 3 bases, with 10 bases between them. This clone was counted a single time. TCRdb's table, derived via immunoSEQ multiplex PCR, lists solely in-frame clones and lacks some. The table lists tens of thousands of clones, more than 75% of them singletons, with more than 12% in the top ten. Sequencing used peripheral blood. This clonotype originated in a man aged 60-69 years with active COVID-19. V gene TRBV28 combines with J gene TRBJ1-5; a possible D gene is TRBD1 (6 bases). CDR3 residues: CASIQGNNQPQHF. For the CDR3, the DNA is TGTGCCAGCATTCAGGGGAACAATCAGCCCCAGCATTTT. Drawing the rest from reference TRBV28 and TRBJ1-5, the complete variable domain is DVKVTQSSRYLVKRTGEKVFLECVQDMDHENMFWYRQDPGLGLRLIYFSYDVKMKEKGDIPEGYSVSREKKERFSLILESASTNQTSMYLCASIQGNNQPQHFGDGTRLSIL.